Below are 7 T cell receptor beta chains sequenced from a single sample in a study of shared clonotypes between healthy human individuals. TCRdb's table, derived via immunoSEQ multiplex PCR, lists solely in-frame clones and lacks some. Here the sample spans 2 million to 3 million clones, over 85% being singletons. The sequencing input was naive CD4+ T cells from PBMCs. Subset defined: CD45RA+ positively selected. The receptors come from a man aged 18 to 29 in good health. Some clones in this sample may be carry-over from other donors' samples.

The rearrangement joins TRBV7-2 to TRBJ2-7; maybe TRBD1 (6 bases). CDR1 is SGHTA, CDR2 FQGNSA, per germline. There are 12 residues in the CDR3. The V gene lost 6 bases and the J gene lost 6 bases, with 12 bases spanning the gap. The CDR3 region has the DNA TGTGCCAGCAGTCCAGTGGGGGCCGAGCAGTACTTC. Translated: CASSPVGAEQYF. The full variable domain, with the rest looked up from reference TRBV7-2 and TRBJ2-7, is GAGVSQSPSNKVTEKGKDVELRCDPISGHTALYWYRQSLGQGLEFLIYFQGNSAPDKSGLPSDRFSAERTGGSVSTLTIQRTQQEDSAVYLCASSPVGAEQYFGPGTRLTVT.

A note on this clone: Other DNA sequences from this sample encode an identical CDR3 as well. This chain links TRBV4-3 with TRBJ2-6; D remains ambiguous. The germline V gene encodes CDR1 LGHNA and CDR2 YSLEER. V was trimmed by 1 base and J by 4 bases, leaving 11 bases between them. The CDR3 has 16 residues. This chain's CDR3 is CASSQGAVLGANVLTF. The CDR3 DNA is TGCGCCAGCAGCCAAGGAGCAGTCTTGGGGGCCAACGTCCTGACTTTC.

V and J are TRBV10-1 and TRBJ2-4; no definite D call. Between the trimmed V and J ends, which lost 5 bases and 0 bases, there was a span of 11 bases. The CDR3 is 15 residues long. Germline V gene sequence: CDR1 WNHNN, CDR2 SYGVQD (reference sequence). The CDR3 reads CASSTEPLAKNIQYF. DNA of the CDR3: TGCGCCAGCAGTACAGAACCCTTAGCCAAAAACATTCAGTACTTC.

The chain joins TRBV28 to TRBJ2-7; D tentatively reads TRBD1 or TRBD2 (5 bases each). There are 15 residues in the CDR3. The V and J ends lost 6 bases and 6 bases respectively, with 21 bases between them. In germline, CDR1 is MDHEN, CDR2 SYDVKM. CDR3 loop: CASRTPGQTGLEQYF. CDR3 bases: TGTGCCAGCAGGACTCCGGGCCAAACGGGGCTCGAGCAGTACTTC.

J is TRBJ2-7 and V is TRBV7-2; 8 nucleotides line up with TRBD1. This CDR3 region has 12 residues. The J segment lost 6 bases and the V segment lost 8 bases, leaving 6 bases of the junction unmatched. The germline V gene has CDR1 SGHTA and CDR2 FQGNSA. CDR3 residues: CASRGQGFEQYF. The CDR3 DNA follows: TGTGCCAGCCGAGGACAGGGCTTCGAGCAGTACTTC. Based on the CDR3 plus reference TRBV7-2 and TRBJ2-7, the full variable domain is GAGVSQSPSNKVTEKGKDVELRCDPISGHTALYWYRQSLGQGLEFLIYFQGNSAPDKSGLPSDRFSAERTGGSVSTLTIQRTQQEDSAVYLCASRGQGFEQYFGPGTRLTVT.

The chain has TRBV4-2 and TRBJ1-1, with no clear D. The CDR3 covers 11 residues. V lost 0 bases and J 8 bases, leaving 4 bases between the germline ends. The V gene's germline CDR1 is LGHNA and CDR2 YNFKEQ. CDR3 sequence: CASSQDWEAFF. Here the CDR3 DNA reads TGTGCCAGCAGCCAAGATTGGGAAGCTTTCTTT.

V gene TRBV10-1 combines with J gene TRBJ2-3, with D unclear. The CDR3 is 15 residues long. Germline-derived CDR1 and CDR2 are WNHNN and SYGVQD (reference sequence). V lost 1 base and J 1 base, leaving 9 bases between the germline ends. Written as DNA, the CDR3 is TGCGCCAGCAGTGAGTTTAATCCCGGCACAGATACGCAGTATTTT. Translation gives CASSEFNPGTDTQYF.